The T cell receptor beta chain described here comes from a study of CD8+CD57+ T cells in acquired aplastic anemia. In the study overall: Isolated CD4+ and CD8+ cells, once sorted, yielded DNA averaging 3.2 ug.

Notes on this clonotype: What it recognizes is unknown. At one end, the junction sequence differs from germline, possibly due to a read error.

TCR beta VDJ and CDR3 profiling used genomic DNA as template. TCRdb independently ran MiXCR on the reads; one entry per CDR3 protein. Found here are 200,000 to 250,000 distinct CDR3 sequences, around 50% of them singletons; the top ten hold 20%. Patients included in sequencing had previously demonstrated CD8+CD57+ cell expansion by flow cytometry. Each of the patients presented with severe acquired aplastic anemia. Study results and limitations: Fewer than 35 CD8+ CDR3 sequences occurred in both the patients and the controls.

The sequence came from a human donor with aplastic anemia. The sample consisted of sorted CD4+, CD8+, or CD8+CD57+ T cells (not recorded which) from PBMCs.

CDR3 in amino acids: CASSMTGGEERYF. The CDR3 DNA reads TGTGCCAGTAGTATGACAGGGGGGGAAGAGCGGTACTTC. This sequence joins TRBV19 and TRBJ2-7; 9 bases fit TRBD1. From germline, CDR1 is LNHDA and CDR2 SQIVND (reference sequence). This CDR3 is built from 13 residues.